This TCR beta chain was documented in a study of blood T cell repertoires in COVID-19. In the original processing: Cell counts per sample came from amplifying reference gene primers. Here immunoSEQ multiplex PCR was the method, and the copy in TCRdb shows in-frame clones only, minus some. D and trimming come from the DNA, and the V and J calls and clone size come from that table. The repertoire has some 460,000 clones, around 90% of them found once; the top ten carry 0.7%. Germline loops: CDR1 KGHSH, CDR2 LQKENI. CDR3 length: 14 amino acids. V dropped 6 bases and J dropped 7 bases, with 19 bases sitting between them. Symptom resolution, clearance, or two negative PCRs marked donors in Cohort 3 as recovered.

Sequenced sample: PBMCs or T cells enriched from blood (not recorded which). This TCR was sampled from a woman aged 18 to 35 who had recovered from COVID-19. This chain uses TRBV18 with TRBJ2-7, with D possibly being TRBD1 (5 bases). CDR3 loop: CASSPGRGLREQYF. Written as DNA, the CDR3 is TGTGCCAGCTCCCCCGGAAGGGGTCTGAGGGAGCAGTACTTC. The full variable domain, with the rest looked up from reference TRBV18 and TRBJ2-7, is NAGVMQNPRHLVRRRGQEARLRCSPMKGHSHVYWYRQLPEEGLKFMVYLQKENIIDESGMPKERFSAEFPKEGPSILRIQQVVRGDSAAYFCASSPGRGLREQYFGPGTRLTVT.